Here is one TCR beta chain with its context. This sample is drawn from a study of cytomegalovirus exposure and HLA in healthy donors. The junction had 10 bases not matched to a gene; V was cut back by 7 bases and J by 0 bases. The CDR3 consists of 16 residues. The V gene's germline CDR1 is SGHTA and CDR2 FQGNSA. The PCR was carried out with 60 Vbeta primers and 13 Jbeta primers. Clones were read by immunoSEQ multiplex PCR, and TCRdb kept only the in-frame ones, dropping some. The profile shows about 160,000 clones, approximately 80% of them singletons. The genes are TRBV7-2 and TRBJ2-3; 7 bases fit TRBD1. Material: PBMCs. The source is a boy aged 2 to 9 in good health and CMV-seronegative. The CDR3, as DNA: TGTGCCAGCAACAGGGGTAGCTTCCTTAGCACAGATACGCAGTATTTT. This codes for CASNRGSFLSTDTQYF. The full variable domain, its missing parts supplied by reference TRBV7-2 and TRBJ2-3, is GAGVSQSPSNKVTEKGKDVELRCDPISGHTALYWYRQSLGQGLEFLIYFQGNSAPDKSGLPSDRFSAERTGGSVSTLTIQRTQQEDSAVYLCASNRGSFLSTDTQYFGPGTRLTVL.